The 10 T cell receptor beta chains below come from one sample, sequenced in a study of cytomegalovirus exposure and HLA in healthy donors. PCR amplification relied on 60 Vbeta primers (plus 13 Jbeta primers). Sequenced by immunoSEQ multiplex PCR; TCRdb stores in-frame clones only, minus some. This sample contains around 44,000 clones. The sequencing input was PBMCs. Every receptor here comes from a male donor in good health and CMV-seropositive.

The CDR3, as DNA: TGTGCCAGCAGCCCTATGGGGGGGGGCACAGATACGCAGTATTTT. This gives the protein CASSPMGGGTDTQYF. The genes are TRBV9 and TRBJ2-3; 7 bases agree with TRBD2. V shed 4 bases and J 1 base; nucleotides not matched to a gene: 6. From germline, CDR1 is SGDLS and CDR2 YYNGEE. The CDR3 is 15 residues long.

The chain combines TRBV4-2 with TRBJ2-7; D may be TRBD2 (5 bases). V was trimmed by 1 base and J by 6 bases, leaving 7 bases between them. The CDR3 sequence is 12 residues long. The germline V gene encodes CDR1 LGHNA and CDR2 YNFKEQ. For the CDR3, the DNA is TGTGCCAGCAGCCAAGCGGGGTTCGAGCAGTACTTC. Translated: CASSQAGFEQYF.

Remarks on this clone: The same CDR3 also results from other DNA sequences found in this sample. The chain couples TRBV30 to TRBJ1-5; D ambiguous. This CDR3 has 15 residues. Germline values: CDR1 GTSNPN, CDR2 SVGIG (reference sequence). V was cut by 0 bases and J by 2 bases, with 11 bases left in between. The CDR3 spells CAWSVGVPGNQPQHF. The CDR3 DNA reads TGTGCCTGGAGTGTAGGAGTCCCTGGCAATCAGCCCCAGCATTTT.

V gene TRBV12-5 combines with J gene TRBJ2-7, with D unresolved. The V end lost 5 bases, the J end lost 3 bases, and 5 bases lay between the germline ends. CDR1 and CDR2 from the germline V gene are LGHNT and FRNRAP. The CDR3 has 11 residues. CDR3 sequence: CASGEHYEQYF. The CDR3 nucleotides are TGTGCTAGTGGTGAGCACTACGAGCAGTACTTC.

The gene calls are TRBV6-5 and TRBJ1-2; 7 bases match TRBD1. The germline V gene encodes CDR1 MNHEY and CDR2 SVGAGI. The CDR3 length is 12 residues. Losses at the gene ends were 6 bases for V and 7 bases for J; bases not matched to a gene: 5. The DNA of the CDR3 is TGTGCCAGCAGGACAGGGTTCGGTGGCTACACCTTC. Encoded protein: CASRTGFGGYTF.

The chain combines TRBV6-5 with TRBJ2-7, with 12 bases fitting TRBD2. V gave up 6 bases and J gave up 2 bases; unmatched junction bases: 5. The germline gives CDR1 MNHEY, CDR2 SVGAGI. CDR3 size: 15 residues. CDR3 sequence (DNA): TGTGCCAGCAGCGAATCTAGCGGGGGGGCCTACGAGCAGTACTTC. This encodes CASSESSGGAYEQYF.

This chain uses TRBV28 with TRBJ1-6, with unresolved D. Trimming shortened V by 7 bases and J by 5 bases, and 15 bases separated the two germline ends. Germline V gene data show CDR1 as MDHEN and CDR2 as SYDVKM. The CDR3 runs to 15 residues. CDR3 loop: CASNPGGNDNSPLHF. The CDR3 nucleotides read TGTGCCAGCAATCCTGGAGGGAATGATAATTCACCCCTCCACTTT.

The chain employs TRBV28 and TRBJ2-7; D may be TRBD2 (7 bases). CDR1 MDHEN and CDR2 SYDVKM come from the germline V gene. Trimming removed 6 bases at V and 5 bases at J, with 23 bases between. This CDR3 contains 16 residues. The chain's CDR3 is CASSSLVGGPGNEQYF. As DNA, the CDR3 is TGTGCCAGCAGCTCCCTCGTGGGGGGGCCGGGGAACGAGCAGTACTTC.

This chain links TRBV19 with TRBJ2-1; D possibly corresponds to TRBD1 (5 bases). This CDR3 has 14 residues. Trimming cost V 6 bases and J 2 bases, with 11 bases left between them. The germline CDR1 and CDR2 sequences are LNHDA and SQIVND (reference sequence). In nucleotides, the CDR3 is TGTGCCAGTAGCCTGACAGAGACCTACAATGAGCAGTTCTTC. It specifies CASSLTETYNEQFF.

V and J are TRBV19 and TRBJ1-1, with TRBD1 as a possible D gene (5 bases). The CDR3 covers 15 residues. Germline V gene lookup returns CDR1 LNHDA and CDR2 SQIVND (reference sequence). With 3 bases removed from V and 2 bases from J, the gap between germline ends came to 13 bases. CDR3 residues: CASSIDAGANTEAFF. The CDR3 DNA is TGTGCCAGTAGTATTGACGCTGGGGCCAACACTGAAGCTTTCTTT.